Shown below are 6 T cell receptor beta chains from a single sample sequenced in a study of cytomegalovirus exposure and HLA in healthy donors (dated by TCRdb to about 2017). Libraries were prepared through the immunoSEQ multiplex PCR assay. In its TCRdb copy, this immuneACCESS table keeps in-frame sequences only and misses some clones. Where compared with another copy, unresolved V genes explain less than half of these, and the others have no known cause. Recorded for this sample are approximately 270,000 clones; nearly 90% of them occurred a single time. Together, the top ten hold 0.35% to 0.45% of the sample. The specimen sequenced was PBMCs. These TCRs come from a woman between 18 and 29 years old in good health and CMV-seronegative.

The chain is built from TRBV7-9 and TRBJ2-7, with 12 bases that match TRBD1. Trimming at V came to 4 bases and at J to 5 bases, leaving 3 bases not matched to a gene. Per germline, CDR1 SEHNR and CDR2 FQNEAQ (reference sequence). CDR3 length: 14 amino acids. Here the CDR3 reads CASSYRDRGHEQYF. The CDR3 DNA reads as TGTGCCAGCAGCTACCGGGACAGGGGGCACGAGCAGTACTTC.

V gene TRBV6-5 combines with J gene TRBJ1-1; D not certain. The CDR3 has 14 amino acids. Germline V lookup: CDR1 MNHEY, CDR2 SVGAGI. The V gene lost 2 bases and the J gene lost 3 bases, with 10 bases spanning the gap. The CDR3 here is CASSYRASHTEAFF. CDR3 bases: TGTGCCAGCAGTTACCGCGCTAGTCACACTGAAGCTTTCTTT.

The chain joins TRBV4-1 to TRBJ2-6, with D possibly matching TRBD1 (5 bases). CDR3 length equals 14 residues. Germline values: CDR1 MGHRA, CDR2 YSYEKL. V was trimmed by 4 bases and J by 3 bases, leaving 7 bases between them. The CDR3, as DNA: TGCGCCAGCAGCCCTAGGGGTGGGGCCAACGTCCTGACTTTC. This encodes CASSPRGGANVLTF.

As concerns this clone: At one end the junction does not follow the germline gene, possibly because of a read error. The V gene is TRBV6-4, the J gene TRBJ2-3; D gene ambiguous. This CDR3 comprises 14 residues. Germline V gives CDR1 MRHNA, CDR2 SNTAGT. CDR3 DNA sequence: TGTGCCAGCAGTAACTCTCAAGACACAAATGATCGGTATTTT. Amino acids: CASSNSQDTNDRYF.

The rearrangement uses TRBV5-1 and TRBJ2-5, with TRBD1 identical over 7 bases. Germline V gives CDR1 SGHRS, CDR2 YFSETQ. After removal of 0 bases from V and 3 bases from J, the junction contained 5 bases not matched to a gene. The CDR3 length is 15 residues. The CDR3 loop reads CASSLGPGQKETQYF. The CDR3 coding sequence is TGCGCCAGCAGCTTGGGACCGGGACAGAAAGAGACCCAGTACTTC.

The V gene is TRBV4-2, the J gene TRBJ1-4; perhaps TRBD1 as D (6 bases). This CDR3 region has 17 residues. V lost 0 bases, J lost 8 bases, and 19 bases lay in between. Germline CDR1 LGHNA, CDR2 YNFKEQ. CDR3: CASSQEPGIQGGEKLFF. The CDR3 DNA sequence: TGTGCCAGCAGCCAAGAACCGGGTATACAGGGCGGGGAAAAACTGTTTTTT.